The entry below describes one TCR beta chain. Its antigen is still unknown. The sample belongs to a study of radiation and T cells in renal cell carcinoma. Study-wide findings and caveats: From baseline, blood top tumor clonotypes peaked at 2 weeks post-radiation. No pretreatment tumor biopsies were available for baseline clonotypes.

Profiled with immunoSEQ multiplex PCR; TCRdb holds only in-frame clones, not every one. The sample records about 150,000 clones, about 88% being singletons. Time point noted: baseline pretreatment blood. The treatment was: 15 Gy SBRT to primary tumor, nephrectomy 4 weeks later. Per the germline V gene, CDR1 is MNHNY and CDR2 is SVGAGI (reference sequence). The CDR3 length is 13 residues. Trimming took 5 bases from V and 4 from J, leaving 9 bases between them. This chain joins TRBV6-6 and TRBJ1-5; D is ambiguous. This sequence was found in a woman aged 65 to 85 with renal cell carcinoma. The sample in question was blood, obtained from a patient whose treatment included radiotherapy and nephrectomy. CDR3 bases: TGTGCCAGCAGTGCCTCAGGTAATCAGCCCCAGCATTTT. Its protein product is CASSASGNQPQHF.